The clone carrying this T cell receptor beta chain was found a few times. These data belong to a study of blood T cells in healthy people across ages. This CDR3 has 14 amino acids. The V segment lost 6 bases and the J segment 0 bases; nucleotides outside the gene matches: 5. From germline, CDR1 is DFQATT and CDR2 SNEGSKA (reference sequence). Every sample gave at least 5 micrograms of total RNA when it was extracted. The authors ran a second PCR of about 7 to 12 cycles using a sample-barcoded 5' primer and a J-beta primer mix. TCRdb reanalysed the 5' RACE reads using MiXCR and keeps one entry per CDR3 protein. The profile shows 780,000 or so distinct CDR3 sequences, about 61% of them singletons.

V usage is TRBV20-1 and J usage is TRBJ2-4, with TRBD2 identical over 7 bases. Input material: blood. This receptor was obtained from a middle-aged man in good health. CDR3 loop: CSAPSGVAKNIQYF. CDR3 in DNA: TGCAGTGCACCAAGCGGGGTAGCCAAAAACATTCAGTACTTC.